This TCR beta chain appears in the sequencing data of a study of blood T cell repertoires in COVID-19. This study enrolled people aged roughly 18 to 90 from under 25 US geographic areas. Repertoires were generated with immunoSEQ multiplex PCR, while TCRdb's copy carries only in-frame clones and drops some. There are 240,000 or so clones in the sample; about 89% occur only once, and approximately 9% lies in the top ten. Trimming stripped 2 bases from V and 7 bases from J, with 9 bases between. In germline, CDR1 is MNHEY, CDR2 SVGAGI. The CDR3 spans 13 residues. The V call is TRBV6-5, the J call TRBJ1-5; no definite D call. What was sequenced was PBMCs or T cells enriched from blood (not recorded which). This clonotype originated in a middle-aged man who had recovered from COVID-19. The DNA of the CDR3 is TGTGCCAGCAGTTACGGGCAATACCAGCCCCAGCATTTT. It translates to CASSYGQYQPQHF.